The entry below describes one T cell receptor beta chain. Its antigen target is currently unknown. No quality values exist for individual bases; no much larger clone is one base distant. This specimen comes from a study of blood T cell repertoires in COVID-19 (TCRdb year 2020). Regarding the research as a whole: Collaborator samples came from the United States, Italy and Spain and covered acute and convalescent phases of COVID-19. The prospective study material was composed of cDNA or gDNA derived from T cells, B-cell-depleted T cells, or PBMCs. Subjects who had been exposed to COVID-19, were actively infected with it, or had recovered from it provided the deeply sampled blood TCRbeta repertoires that made up the dataset. The repertoires were made available in a free public database intended to serve as a resource for research on the immune response to SARS-CoV-2. The samples were drawn from two sources: the first 160 participants of the ongoing ImmuneRACE study, and 1,000 to 1,500 subjects contributed by 6 global collaborators. Sample metadata almost always included a de-identified subject ID, COVID-19 status, age in years and sex. Where available, HLA class I and class II types were obtained from metadata supplied by the sample provider rather than from assay-based typing.

TCRbeta CDR3 regions were amplified from genomic DNA using the immunoSEQ Assay, a bias-controlled multiplex PCR. As for the original processing: Nucleated cell counts per sample were estimated from amplification of reference gene primers within the assay. To quantify the absolute abundance of each unique TCRbeta CDR3 rearrangement, sequence reads were collapsed and filtered. For each sample, productive Simpson clonality was calculated as the square root of Simpson's diversity index across productive rearrangements. Held by TCRdb, this immuneACCESS table contains in-frame sequences only and omits some clones. Under half of the omission traces to an unresolved V gene where checked; the cause of the rest is unknown. That table furnishes V, J and clone size, whereas the DNA furnished D and trimming. The sample table lists tens of thousands of clones, around 90% of them with a count of one. 5.3% of the sample rests with the top ten.

Collaborating institutions collected whole blood in K2EDTA tubes following their own protocols. For TCRbeta analysis, collaborators shipped samples as frozen whole blood, isolated PBMCs, or DNA extracted from either of those sample types. Unmatched junction bases come to 14, with V trimmed by 4 bases and J by 9 bases. CDR1 and CDR2 are drawn from the germline V gene: SGHRS, YFSETQ. The CDR3 spans 16 residues, from the cysteine through the phenylalanine. Left in the record is the CDR3 DNA by itself, 48 bases read in frame from the first base. Overall results and qualifications from the work: How much clinical and demographic metadata was included differed by source and by participant, and the metadata was provided uncurated.

The V and J segments used are TRBV5-1 and TRBJ2-1; 9 junctional bases match TRBD2. The TCR was taken from a man in his forties or fifties with acute or convalescent COVID-19. The sample was peripheral blood. The encoded CDR3 is CASSIPTRGRAGEQFF. The DNA sequence is given as TGCGCCAGCAGCATACCTACTCGCGGGAGGGCCGGTGAGCAGTTCTTC. Extended through the reference TRBV5-1 and TRBJ2-1 proteins, this CDR3 yields the full variable domain: KAGVTQTPRYLIKTRGQQVTLSCSPISGHRSVSWYQQTPGQGLQFLFEYFSETQRNKGNFPGRFSGRQFSNSRSEMNVSTLELGDSALYLCASSIPTRGRAGEQFFGPGTRLTVL.